These 17 T cell receptor beta chains originate from one sample sequenced in a study of cytomegalovirus exposure and HLA in healthy donors. PCR employed 60 Vbeta and 13 Jbeta primers. This table comes from immunoSEQ multiplex PCR, and its TCRdb copy is limited to in-frame clones, with some not included. The table lists 120,000 or so clones, roughly 78% of them singletons, with 11% in the top ten. Sequenced: PBMCs. Receptors were obtained from a young man in good health and CMV-seropositive.

The rearrangement joins TRBV19 to TRBJ2-7; 10 positions match TRBD1. Per the germline V gene, CDR1 is LNHDA and CDR2 is SQIVND (reference sequence). V lost 9 bases and J lost 3; bases outside the gene matches: 2. This CDR3 has 12 residues. The CDR3 nucleotides read TGTGCCAGCGGACAGGGGGTCTACGAGCAGTACTTC. It translates to CASGQGVYEQYF.

The rearrangement uses TRBV5-4 and TRBJ1-2, with D unresolved. The CDR3 loop spans 15 amino acids. Germline CDR1 and CDR2: SGHNT and YYREEE (reference sequence). V was trimmed by 2 bases and J by 8 bases, leaving 19 bases between them. The CDR3 nucleotides are TGTGCCAGCAGCTTCGTAATCAGTGAGGCGGGCGGCTACACCTTC. Its protein is CASSFVISEAGGYTF.

The chain links TRBV19 to TRBJ2-7, with D unresolved. Per the germline V gene, CDR1 is LNHDA and CDR2 is SQIVND (reference sequence). The CDR3 spans 13 residues. Trimming pared 0 bases from V and 4 bases from J, leaving 7 bases between. The CDR3 DNA reads as TGTGCCAGTAGTATAGATCCCGGGTACGAGCAGTACTTC. This encodes CASSIDPGYEQYF.

The chain combines TRBV5-1 with TRBJ2-1, with 10 bases that match TRBD2. Per germline, CDR1 SGHRS and CDR2 YFSETQ. J lost 6 bases, V lost 2 bases, and 5 bases had no gene match. This CDR3 has 15 residues. This CDR3 reads CASSLAAGGPNEQFF. In DNA form, the CDR3 reads TGCGCCAGCAGCTTAGCAGCGGGAGGGCCCAATGAGCAGTTCTTC.

The chain combines TRBV28 with TRBJ2-1; TRBD1 might be the D (5 bases). CDR3 length: 15 amino acids. Trimming removed 3 bases at V and 7 bases at J, with 16 bases between. The germline V gene has CDR1 MDHEN and CDR2 SYDVKM. CDR3 bases: TGTGCCAGCAGTTTCCCCTCGGCAGGGCAGAATGAGCAGTTCTTC. This codes for CASSFPSAGQNEQFF. The full variable domain, its missing parts supplied by reference TRBV28 and TRBJ2-1, is DVKVTQSSRYLVKRTGEKVFLECVQDMDHENMFWYRQDPGLGLRLIYFSYDVKMKEKGDIPEGYSVSREKKERFSLILESASTNQTSMYLCASSFPSAGQNEQFFGPGTRLTVL.

V gene TRBV4-1 combines with J gene TRBJ2-1, with D hard to call. Trimming pared 3 bases from V and 8 bases from J, leaving 11 bases between. Germline V gives CDR1 MGHRA, CDR2 YSYEKL. This CDR3 region has 13 residues. Here the CDR3 reads CASSHVLIDEQFF. CDR3 nucleotides: TGCGCCAGCAGCCATGTACTGATCGATGAGCAGTTCTTC.

The chain couples TRBV29-1 to TRBJ1-1; D unclear. V lost 4 bases and J 8 bases, leaving 17 bases between the germline ends. The CDR3 is 13 amino acids. From germline, CDR1 is SQVTM and CDR2 ANQGSEA. The CDR3: CSVAPLYNSEAFF. In DNA form, the CDR3 reads TGCAGCGTTGCCCCATTGTATAACTCAGAAGCTTTCTTT.

The table lists this clone with a count of one. This chain connects TRBV4-3 to TRBJ2-7, with 9 bases fitting TRBD2. V lost 4 bases, J lost 2 bases, and 6 bases stayed unmatched. The V gene's germline CDR1 is LGHNA and CDR2 YSLEER. This CDR3 region has 15 residues. This CDR3 is CASSPRLAAAYEQYF. The CDR3 bases are TGCGCCAGCAGCCCGCGACTAGCGGCCGCCTACGAGCAGTACTTC.

The rearrangement joins TRBV29-1 to TRBJ2-6; D remains unclear. Germline V lookup: CDR1 SQVTM, CDR2 ANQGSEA. The CDR3 runs 13 residues. The germline V and J ends were trimmed by 2 bases and 4 bases, with 6 bases remaining between them. The CDR3 region is CSVEQTGANVLTF. Here the CDR3 DNA reads TGCAGCGTTGAACAGACAGGGGCCAACGTCCTGACTTTC.

This clone was seen more than once but under ten times. The V call is TRBV27, the J call TRBJ2-1, with TRBD2 matching over 9 bases. This CDR3 has 16 residues. Losses at the gene ends were 5 bases for V and 3 bases for J; bases not matched to a gene: 8. CDR1 and CDR2 from the germline V gene are MNHEY and SMNVEV (reference sequence). CDR3 protein: CASSPTLAGIYNEQFF. The CDR3 DNA sequence: TGTGCCAGCAGTCCAACCCTAGCGGGGATCTACAATGAGCAGTTCTTC.

The chain has TRBV2 and TRBJ2-1; D is perhaps TRBD2 (7 bases). This CDR3 comprises 12 residues. The V gene's germline CDR1 is SNHLY and CDR2 FYNNEI. V was shortened by 7 bases and J by 10 bases, with 14 bases between the two germline ends. CDR3: CASTLRGGEQFF. CDR3 sequence (DNA): TGTGCCAGCACTTTGAGGGGGGGAGAGCAGTTCTTC.

This clone was picked up a small number of times. The rearrangement joins TRBV18 to TRBJ2-1, with a tentative D call TRBD1 (5 bases). The CDR3 contains 16 residues. The germline V gene has CDR1 KGHSH and CDR2 LQKENI. V was clipped by 2 bases and J by 9 bases, with 20 bases between them. The DNA of the CDR3 is TGTGCCAGCTCACCAACCACCAGGACAAAACCGGGTGAGCAGTTCTTC. It encodes CASSPTTRTKPGEQFF.

The chain links TRBV7-2 to TRBJ2-1, with 11 nucleotides matching TRBD2. Germline V CDR1 and CDR2: SGHTA, FQGNSA. This CDR3 has 16 amino acids. V dropped 5 bases and J dropped 9; count of bases not matched to a gene: 12. The CDR3 spells CASSRSFGLAGTEQFF. In DNA form, the CDR3 reads TGTGCCAGCAGCCGTTCTTTCGGACTAGCGGGTACTGAGCAGTTCTTC. Supplemented by reference TRBV7-2 and TRBJ2-1, the full variable domain reads GAGVSQSPSNKVTEKGKDVELRCDPISGHTALYWYRQSLGQGLEFLIYFQGNSAPDKSGLPSDRFSAERTGGSVSTLTIQRTQQEDSAVYLCASSRSFGLAGTEQFFGPGTRLTVL.

In its sample, this clone was seen a few times. The chain is built from TRBV30 and TRBJ2-7; 8 bases agree with TRBD1. After removal of 2 bases from V and 2 bases from J, the junction contained 8 bases not matched to a gene. Germline V CDR1 and CDR2: GTSNPN, SVGIG (reference sequence). CDR3 length: 15 amino acids. The CDR3 reads CAWSRPTGATYEQYF. The CDR3 DNA reads TGTGCCTGGAGTCGACCGACAGGGGCAACCTACGAGCAGTACTTC.

There are a few counts of this clone. The chain links TRBV7-9 to TRBJ1-1; no clear D. The V gene lost 0 bases and the J gene lost 1 base, with 6 bases spanning the gap. From germline, CDR1 is SEHNR and CDR2 FQNEAQ (reference sequence). The CDR3 spans 14 residues. The CDR3 DNA follows: TGTGCCAGCAGCTTAGCGCGGGAGAACACTGAAGCTTTCTTT. Encoded protein: CASSLARENTEAFF.

The V and J genes are TRBV27 and TRBJ2-1, with 7 bases aligning to TRBD2. This CDR3 spans 16 amino acids. After removal of 5 bases from V and 4 bases from J, the junction contained 11 bases not matched to a gene. In germline, CDR1 is MNHEY, CDR2 SMNVEV (reference sequence). In DNA form, the CDR3 reads TGTGCCAGCAGTCGAGTAGGCGGGAGAGGGTACAATGAGCAGTTCTTC. Encoded protein: CASSRVGGRGYNEQFF.

The chain employs TRBV7-8 and TRBJ2-7, with 9 bases identical to TRBD2. This CDR3 has 14 amino acids. The V and J ends lost 4 bases and 6 bases, in that order; junction bases with no gene match: 7. Germline assignment: CDR1 SGHVS and CDR2 FQNEAQ. Here the CDR3 reads CASSSPSGTLEQYF. The CDR3 DNA sequence: TGTGCCAGCAGCTCCCCTAGCGGGACCCTCGAGCAGTACTTC.